The 8 T cell receptor beta chains listed next were all sequenced from one sample in a study of T cell changes during pregnancy in multiple sclerosis. The repertoire was sequenced with immunoSEQ multiplex PCR; TCRdb's copy has only in-frame clones and lacks some. The sample comprises around 56,000 clones, roughly 92% of which are singletons, and less than 3.5% rests with the top ten. The sequencing used peripheral blood, collected in the third trimester of pregnancy. The receptor source for this set is a female donor in good health, enrolled as a control in a pregnancy study.

This clone has a single count. The CDR3 reads CASSMRAYSNQPQHF. The CDR3 region has the DNA TGTGCCAGTAGTATGAGAGCTTATAGCAATCAGCCCCAGCATTTT. The gene calls are TRBV19 and TRBJ1-5; D ambiguous. CDR1 LNHDA and CDR2 SQIVND come from the germline V gene (reference sequence). The CDR3 is 15 residues long. V was cut by 3 bases and J by 0 bases, with 9 bases left in between.

The chain employs TRBV4-2 and TRBJ1-6, with TRBD1 as a possible D gene (6 bases). The CDR3 extends over 15 amino acids. Trimming shortened V by 0 bases and J by 7 bases, and 10 bases separated the two germline ends. CDR1 is LGHNA and CDR2 is YNFKEQ in the germline V gene. The CDR3: CASSQDLQGNSPLHF. In nucleotides, the CDR3 is TGTGCCAGCAGCCAAGATCTGCAGGGGAATTCACCCCTCCACTTT.

The CDR3 here is CASSSRDRETEKLFF. For the CDR3, the DNA is TGTGCCAGCAGCTCCCGGGACAGGGAAACTGAAAAACTGTTTTTT. The rearrangement joins TRBV11-2 to TRBJ1-4, with 9 nucleotides matching TRBD1. CDR1 is SGHAT, CDR2 FQNNGV, per germline. V lost 4 bases, J lost 7 bases, and 7 bases stayed unmatched. The CDR3 covers 15 residues.

The chain joins TRBV10-3 to TRBJ2-7; TRBD2 matches 7 bases. Germline V gives CDR1 ENHRY, CDR2 SYGVKD. Losses at the gene ends were 10 bases for V and 0 bases for J; bases not matched to a gene: 12. The CDR3 sequence is 15 residues long. The CDR3 DNA is TGTGCCACCCGAAGCCCTCAGCGGGGCTCCTACGAGCAGTACTTC. As protein: CATRSPQRGSYEQYF.

The CDR3 protein is CATSSFTGQVTNTGELFF. CDR3 DNA: TGTGCCACCAGCAGTTTTACGGGACAGGTTACGAACACCGGGGAGCTGTTTTTT. The chain uses TRBV15 and TRBJ2-2, with 8 bases identical to TRBD1. In germline, CDR1 is LNHNV, CDR2 YYDKDF (reference sequence). This CDR3 comprises 18 residues. V gave up 3 bases and J gave up 0 bases; unmatched junction bases: 9.

This rearrangement joins TRBV6-5 to TRBJ2-5, with TRBD1 identical over 8 bases. J gave up 5 bases and V 2 bases, and 7 bases lay outside the gene matches. The CDR3 consists of 15 residues. Germline V lookup: CDR1 MNHEY, CDR2 SVGAGI. The CDR3 nucleotides read TGTGCCAGCAGTTACCAGGACAGGGCAGGGGAGACCCAGTACTTC. Its translation: CASSYQDRAGETQYF.

The genes are TRBV14 and TRBJ1-6; D not resolved. The CDR3 runs to 14 residues. V shed 3 bases and J shed 1 base, with 4 bases lying between them. Germline loops: CDR1 SGHDN, CDR2 FVKESK. The CDR3 nucleotides are TGTGCCAGCAGCCATCTTTCCTATAATTCACCCCTCCACTTT. Its protein product is CASSHLSYNSPLHF.

The chain has TRBV7-9 and TRBJ2-3; a weak D match, TRBD2 (5 bases). The V gene lost 11 bases and the J gene lost 4 bases, with 10 bases spanning the gap. This CDR3 is built from 11 residues. CDR1 and CDR2 from the germline V gene are SEHNR and FQNEAQ (reference sequence). CDR3 in amino acids: CAGQRADTQYF. The CDR3 bases are TGTGCCGGGCAGAGGGCAGATACGCAGTATTTT.